The next 28 T cell receptor beta chains were all read from a single sample in a study of blood T cell repertoires in COVID-19. Data came from immunoSEQ multiplex PCR; TCRdb stores just in-frame clones and leaves some out. The sample lists over 200,000 clones, approximately 84% seen once, with roughly 1.8% in the top ten. Material for sequencing was PBMCs or T cells enriched from blood (not recorded which). The receptors originated from a man between 60 and 75 years old who had recovered from COVID-19.

V gene TRBV12-2 combines with J gene TRBJ2-7; the table's D gene call, TRBD2, was not cross checked with the DNA. TRBV12-2 is a listed pseudogene. The CDR3 is made up of 16 amino acids. The CDR3 sequence is CASRLGIFGSSYEQYF. The CDR3 DNA follows: TGTGCAAGTCGCTTAGGGATATTCGGGAGCTCCTACGAGCAGTACTTC.

This clone was recorded only once. At one end the junction does not follow the germline gene, possibly because of a read error. The chain joins TRBV6-5 to TRBJ1-2, with a weak D call TRBD1 (6 bases). The CDR3 is made up of 12 amino acids. Germline loops: CDR1 MNHEY, CDR2 SVGAGI. CDR3 nucleotides: TGTGCCAGCAGGTCAGGGGCCGCTTTATGGGCCTTC. Protein sequence: CASRSGAALWAF.

This chain links TRBV9 with TRBJ1-6; the D gene is possibly TRBD1 (5 bases). The CDR3 has 15 amino acids. Trimming shortened V by 4 bases and J by 8 bases, and 16 bases separated the two germline ends. CDR1 is SGDLS, CDR2 YYNGEE, per germline. The CDR3 reads CASSNSGLGYSPLHF. CDR3 DNA sequence: TGTGCCAGCAGCAATTCAGGGTTAGGTTATTCACCCCTCCACTTT.

This rearrangement joins TRBV18 to TRBJ2-7, with a tentative D call TRBD2 (6 bases). V lost 3 bases and J 3 bases, leaving 9 bases between the germline ends. The CDR3 extends over 13 amino acids. From germline, CDR1 is KGHSH and CDR2 LQKENI. The DNA of the CDR3 is TGTGCCAGCTCACCTACCGGGGGCTACGAGCAGTACTTC. Translation: CASSPTGGYEQYF.

The genes are TRBV30 and TRBJ2-1, with 7 bases matching TRBD2. Germline V lookup: CDR1 GTSNPN, CDR2 SVGIG (reference sequence). The CDR3 consists of 15 residues. J was trimmed by 5 bases and V by 6 bases; bases with no gene match: 13. CDR3 sequence reads: CACPQGAGTNNEQFF. The CDR3 region has the DNA TGTGCCTGCCCCCAAGGAGCGGGGACTAACAATGAGCAGTTCTTC.

The chain links TRBV7-2 to TRBJ1-2; 9 bases are shared with TRBD1. Germline lookup yields CDR1 SGHTA and CDR2 FQGNSA. Trimming at V came to 5 bases and at J to 7 bases, leaving 11 bases not matched to a gene. CDR3 size: 15 residues. In DNA, the CDR3 is TGTGCCAGCAGCCTAACAGGGGGCGCTTGGGGTGGCTACACCTTC. This gives the protein CASSLTGGAWGGYTF.

The V gene is TRBV11-3, the J gene TRBJ2-7; the D gene is possibly TRBD1 (8 bases). Trimming removed 5 bases from V and 4 bases from J, with 21 bases in between. From germline, CDR1 is SGHNT and CDR2 YENEEA. The CDR3 sequence is 16 residues long. CDR3 DNA: TGTGCCAGCAGCCAAGGGGGGGGACAGGCAGGTTACGAGCAGTACTTC. It encodes CASSQGGGQAGYEQYF.

This chain links TRBV7-2 with TRBJ2-7; tentative D call: TRBD1 (5 bases). There are 15 residues in the CDR3. Per germline, CDR1 SGHTA and CDR2 FQGNSA. V was trimmed by 1 base and J by 1 base, leaving 11 bases between them. CDR3 region: CASSLGAGKSYEQYF. CDR3 nucleotide sequence: TGTGCCAGCAGCTTAGGAGCAGGGAAGTCCTACGAGCAGTACTTC.

The rearrangement joins TRBV5-5 to TRBJ1-5, with D perhaps matching TRBD1 (5 bases). The length of the CDR3 is 13 residues. Germline CDR1 SGHKS, CDR2 YYEKEE (reference sequence). Trimming shortened V by 2 bases and J by 9 bases, and 12 bases separated the two germline ends. This chain's CDR3 is CASSFGDLWPQHF. CDR3 DNA: TGTGCCAGCAGCTTTGGGGACTTATGGCCCCAGCATTTT.

The V gene is TRBV24-1, the J gene TRBJ2-3, with D perhaps matching TRBD1 (6 bases). Trimming removed 0 bases from V and 5 bases from J, with 17 bases in between. The CDR3 contains 17 residues. From germline, CDR1 is KGHDR and CDR2 SFDVKD. The CDR3 protein is CATSDLQGSGTEDTQYF. The CDR3 nucleotides are TGTGCCACCAGTGATTTGCAGGGGTCCGGGACCGAAGATACGCAGTATTTT.

The chain carries TRBV7-2 and TRBJ1-5; TRBD1 agrees at 9 bases. The CDR3 sequence is 15 residues long. J lost 6 bases, V lost 5 bases, and 8 bases had no gene match. Looked up from germline, CDR1 is SGHTA and CDR2 is FQGNSA. The CDR3 spells CASSTSPGQGQPQHF. In nucleotides, the CDR3 is TGTGCCAGCAGCACATCTCCGGGACAGGGTCAGCCCCAGCATTTT.

The chain combines TRBV2 with TRBJ2-3; 8 nucleotides agree with TRBD2. This CDR3 has 14 residues. Germline loops: CDR1 SNHLY, CDR2 FYNNEI. Trimming removed 6 bases from V and 4 bases from J; junction bases left unmatched: 6. The DNA of the CDR3 is TGTGCCAGCAGCGGTAGACTAGCGCCAGATACGCAGTATTTT. Residues: CASSGRLAPDTQYF.

CDR3 in DNA: TGTGCCAGCCAACCCGGGGGTCCTAAGGCTAACTATGGCTACACCTTC. It specifies CASQPGGPKANYGYTF. The V gene is TRBV5-4, the J gene TRBJ1-2; TRBD1 is a possible D gene (5 bases). V lost 7 bases, J lost 0 bases, and 19 bases lay in between. The V gene's germline CDR1 is SGHNT and CDR2 YYREEE (reference sequence). The CDR3 covers 16 residues.

V is TRBV24-1 and J is TRBJ1-1, with 10 bases identical to TRBD1. V lost 4 bases and J lost 11; bases outside the gene matches: 6. Germline CDR1 and CDR2: KGHDR and SFDVKD. This CDR3 is built from 13 residues. The CDR3 protein is CATSDRQGARAFF. The CDR3 DNA sequence: TGTGCCACCAGTGACAGACAGGGGGCGCGGGCTTTCTTT.

This chain joins TRBV6-5 and TRBJ1-2, with 7 bases that match TRBD1. V shed 8 bases and J 4 bases; nucleotides not matched to a gene: 7. This CDR3 comprises 13 residues. Germline loops: CDR1 MNHEY, CDR2 SVGAGI. The CDR3 nucleotides read TGTGCCAGCTCGGTTCAGGGGGTCTATGGCTACACCTTC. This sequence encodes CASSVQGVYGYTF.

This clone was picked up a small number of times. The chain has TRBV2 and TRBJ1-2; 7 bases line up with TRBD1. The germline CDR1 and CDR2 sequences are SNHLY and FYNNEI. V was clipped by 5 bases and J by 2 bases; unmatched bases: 17. The CDR3 extends over 18 amino acids. The CDR3 here is CASSYDRDERQGNYGYTF. The CDR3, as DNA: TGTGCCAGCAGTTACGACCGAGATGAGCGACAGGGAAACTATGGCTACACCTTC.

J is TRBJ1-3 and V is TRBV4-3; 8 nucleotides agree with TRBD1. Germline CDR1 is LGHNA and CDR2 is YSLEER. This CDR3 contains 15 residues. The V gene end was trimmed by 9 bases and the J gene end by 4 bases; junction bases not matched to a gene: 11. The chain's CDR3 is CARQGGTTGGNTIYF. As DNA, the CDR3 is TGCGCCAGACAGGGGGGGACCACGGGAGGAAACACCATATATTTT.

J is TRBJ1-1 and V is TRBV5-1; D gene uncertain. This CDR3 region has 14 residues. Germline V gene sequence: CDR1 SGHRS, CDR2 YFSETQ. V was cut by 0 bases and J by 1 base, with 7 bases left in between. Here the CDR3 reads CASSLVEGNTEAFF. The CDR3 coding sequence is TGCGCCAGCAGCTTGGTTGAGGGGAACACTGAAGCTTTCTTT.

This chain links TRBV18 with TRBJ1-1; D is possibly TRBD1 (6 bases). The CDR3 contains 16 residues. Trimming pared 4 bases from V and 1 base from J, leaving 16 bases between. From germline, CDR1 is KGHSH and CDR2 LQKENI. CDR3 amino acids: CASSLTLGATNTEAFF. CDR3 in DNA: TGTGCCAGCTCACTCACCCTGGGGGCCACGAACACTGAAGCTTTCTTT.

V is TRBV19 and J is TRBJ1-1, with TRBD1 matching 9 bases. CDR1 and CDR2 (germline): LNHDA, SQIVND (reference sequence). The length of the CDR3 is 14 residues. The trim removed 6 bases at V and 7 bases at J, leaving 9 bases unmatched. The CDR3 DNA follows: TGTGCCAGTAGCCCTTACAGGGGGCTTGGTGAAGCTTTCTTT. It translates to CASSPYRGLGEAFF.

CDR3 sequence (DNA): TGTGCCAGCACTGCGGGGCAGCCCTCCTACAATGAGCAGTTCTTC. Translated, it gives CASTAGQPSYNEQFF. This rearrangement joins TRBV6-5 to TRBJ2-1; tentative D call: TRBD2 (6 bases). With 7 bases removed from V and 0 bases from J, the gap between germline ends came to 13 bases. The CDR3 is 15 amino acids. CDR1 MNHEY and CDR2 SVGAGI come from the germline V gene.

The gene calls are TRBV7-9 and TRBJ2-3; the match to TRBD1 covers 11 bases. This CDR3 contains 16 residues. The V gene end was trimmed by 1 base and the J gene end by 4 bases; junction bases not matched to a gene: 4. In germline, CDR1 is SEHNR, CDR2 FQNEAQ (reference sequence). CDR3 residues: CASSLGDRGSADTQYF. The CDR3 DNA is TGTGCCAGCAGCTTAGGGGACAGGGGGTCCGCAGATACGCAGTATTTT. Full variable domain (missing parts from reference TRBV7-9 and TRBJ2-3): DTGVSQNPRHKITKRGQNVTFRCDPISEHNRLYWYRQTLGQGPEFLTYFQNEAQLEKSRLLSDRFSAERPKGSFSTLEIQRTEQGDSAMYLCASSLGDRGSADTQYFGPGTRLTVL.

The chain links TRBV11-3 to TRBJ2-1, with unresolved D. Germline-derived CDR1 and CDR2 are SGHNT and YENEEA. The CDR3 totals 12 residues. Trimming removed 2 bases at V and 6 bases at J, with 5 bases between. In nucleotides, the CDR3 is TGTGCCAGCAGCTTACCGGGCAATGAGCAGTTCTTC. Its protein product is CASSLPGNEQFF.

V usage is TRBV5-6 and J usage is TRBJ1-2; 10 nucleotides align to TRBD1. V lost 0 bases, J lost 6 bases, and 5 bases stayed unmatched. The CDR3 sequence is 15 residues long. Germline CDR1 is SGHDT and CDR2 is YYEEEE. The CDR3 DNA is TGTGCCAGCAGCTTGGTGGACAGGGGGTGGCATGGCTACACCTTC. Translating it yields CASSLVDRGWHGYTF. The entire variable domain, with the rest obtained from reference TRBV5-6 and TRBJ1-2, is as follows: DAGVTQSPTHLIKTRGQQVTLRCSPKSGHDTVSWYQQALGQGPQFIFQYYEEEERQRGNFPDRFSGHQFPNYSSELNVNALLLGDSALYLCASSLVDRGWHGYTFGSGTRLTVV.

The V gene is TRBV4-3, the J gene TRBJ2-5; 8 nucleotides agree with TRBD2. The CDR3 sequence is 15 residues long. Germline V gene lookup returns CDR1 LGHNA and CDR2 YSLEER. V gave up 0 bases and J gave up 4 bases; unmatched junction bases: 4. CDR3 in amino acids: CASSQDTGRGETQYF. The CDR3 DNA sequence: TGCGCCAGCAGCCAAGATACCGGGAGGGGAGAGACCCAGTACTTC.

A few counts support this clone. The chain employs TRBV5-8 and TRBJ2-1, with 8 bases identical to TRBD2. The CDR3 is 15 residues long. Looked up from germline, CDR1 is SGHTS and CDR2 is YDEGEE. Germline trimming cut 1 base from V and 9 bases from J; bases unmatched to any gene: 9. The CDR3 DNA reads as TGTGCCAGCAGCTTGCGCGGGAGGATCCCTATTGAGCAGTTCTTC. Translated: CASSLRGRIPIEQFF.

This rearrangement joins TRBV4-1 to TRBJ2-1; tentatively, D is TRBD2 (5 bases). The CDR3 is 15 residues long. From germline, CDR1 is MGHRA and CDR2 YSYEKL. Deletions cut 0 bases from V and 7 bases from J, with 13 bases between. The CDR3 here is CASSQDGDWRNEQFF. In DNA, the CDR3 is TGCGCCAGCAGCCAAGATGGGGATTGGAGGAATGAGCAGTTCTTC.

Only one count was recorded for this clone. The V and J genes are TRBV5-4 and TRBJ2-1; tentative D call: TRBD2 (5 bases). Germline loops: CDR1 SGHNT, CDR2 YYREEE (reference sequence). V lost 4 bases to trimming and J lost 8 bases, with 25 bases between them. The CDR3 totals 17 residues. CDR3 bases: TGTGCCAGCAGCCGTATGGGAAGCGGTACAATAACGGATGAGCAGTTCTTC. Amino acid sequence: CASSRMGSGTITDEQFF. The full variable domain, its missing parts supplied by reference TRBV5-4 and TRBJ2-1, is ETGVTQSPTHLIKTRGQQVTLRCSSQSGHNTVSWYQQALGQGPQFIFQYYREEENGRGNFPPRFSGLQFPNYSSELNVNALELDDSALYLCASSRMGSGTITDEQFFGPGTRLTVL.